This T cell receptor beta chain was recorded in a study of cytomegalovirus exposure and HLA in healthy donors. It was with 60 Vbeta and 13 Jbeta primers that the PCR ran. Libraries were prepared by immunoSEQ multiplex PCR; TCRdb keeps only in-frame clonotypes and omits some of them. The sample is made up of 140,000 to 150,000 clones, and the top ten hold 0.8% to 1% of it. The CDR3 runs 15 residues. V lost 4 bases and J lost 8; bases outside the gene matches: 10. Germline CDR1 and CDR2: GTSNPN and SVGIG (reference sequence). The TCR sequence derives from a male donor in good health and CMV-seronegative. The sample was PBMCs. The chain recombines TRBV30 with TRBJ2-1; 11 nucleotides agree with TRBD2. In DNA, the CDR3 is TGTGCCTGGATGGGACTAGCGGATGGGAAGCATGAGCAGTTCTTC. Translating gives CAWMGLADGKHEQFF. Using reference TRBV30 and TRBJ2-1 for the parts outside the CDR3, the full variable domain is SQTIHQWPATLVQPVGSPLSLECTVEGTSNPNLYWYRQAAGRGLQLLFYSVGIGQISSEVPQNLSASRPQDRQFILSSKKLLLSDSGFYLCAWMGLADGKHEQFFGPGTRLTVL.